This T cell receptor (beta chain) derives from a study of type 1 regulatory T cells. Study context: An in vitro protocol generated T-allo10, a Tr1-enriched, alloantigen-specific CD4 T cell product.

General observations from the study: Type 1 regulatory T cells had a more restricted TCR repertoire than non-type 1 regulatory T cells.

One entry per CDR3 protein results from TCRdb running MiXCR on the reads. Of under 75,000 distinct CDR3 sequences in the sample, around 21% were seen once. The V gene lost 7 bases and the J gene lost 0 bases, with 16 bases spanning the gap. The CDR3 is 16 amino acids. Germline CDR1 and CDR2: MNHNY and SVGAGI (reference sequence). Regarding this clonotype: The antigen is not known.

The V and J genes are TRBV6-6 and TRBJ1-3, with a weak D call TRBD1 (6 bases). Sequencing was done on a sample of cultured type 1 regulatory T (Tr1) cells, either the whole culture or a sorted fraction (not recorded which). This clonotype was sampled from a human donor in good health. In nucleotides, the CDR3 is TGTGCCAGCACCCCGACGGGGGCTTACTCTGGAAACACCATATATTTT. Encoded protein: CASTPTGAYSGNTIYF.